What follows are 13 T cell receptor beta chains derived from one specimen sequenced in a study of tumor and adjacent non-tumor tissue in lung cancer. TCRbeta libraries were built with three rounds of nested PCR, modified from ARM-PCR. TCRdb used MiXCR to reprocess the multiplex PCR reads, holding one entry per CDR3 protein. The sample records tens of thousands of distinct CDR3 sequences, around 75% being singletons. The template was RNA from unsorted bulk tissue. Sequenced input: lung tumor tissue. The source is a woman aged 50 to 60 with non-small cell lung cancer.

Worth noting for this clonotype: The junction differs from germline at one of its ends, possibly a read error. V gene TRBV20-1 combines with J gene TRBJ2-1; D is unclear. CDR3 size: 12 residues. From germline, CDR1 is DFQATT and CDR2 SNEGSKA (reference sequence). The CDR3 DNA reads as TGCAGTGCTAGTGATGTAGAGCGTGAGCATTTCTTC. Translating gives CSASDVEREHFF.

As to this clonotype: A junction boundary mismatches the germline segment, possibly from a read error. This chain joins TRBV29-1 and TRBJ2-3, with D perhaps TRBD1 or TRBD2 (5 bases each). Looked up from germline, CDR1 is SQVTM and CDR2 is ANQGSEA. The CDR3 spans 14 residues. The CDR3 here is CSVVDFGGQGRQYF. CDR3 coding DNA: TGCAGTGTTGTGGATTTCGGAGGCCAGGGTAGGCAGTATTTT.

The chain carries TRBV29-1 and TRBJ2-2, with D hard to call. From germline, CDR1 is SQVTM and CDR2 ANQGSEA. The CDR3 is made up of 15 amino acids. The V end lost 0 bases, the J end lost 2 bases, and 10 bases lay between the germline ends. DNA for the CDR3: TGCAGCGTTGAAGACAGTGGGATAAACACCGGGGAGCTGTTTTTT. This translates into CSVEDSGINTGELFF.

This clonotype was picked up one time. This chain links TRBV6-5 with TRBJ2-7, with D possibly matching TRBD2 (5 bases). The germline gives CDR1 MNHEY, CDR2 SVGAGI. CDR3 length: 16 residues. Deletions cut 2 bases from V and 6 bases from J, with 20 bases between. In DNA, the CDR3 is TGTGCCAGCAGTTACCCTGAGGGTCCCTTTACCTGCGAGCAGTACTTC. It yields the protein CASSYPEGPFTCEQYF.

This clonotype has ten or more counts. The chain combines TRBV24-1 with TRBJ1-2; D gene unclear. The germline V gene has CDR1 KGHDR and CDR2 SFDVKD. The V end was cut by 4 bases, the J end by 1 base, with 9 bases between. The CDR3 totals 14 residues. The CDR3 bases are TGTGCCACCAGTGACGAACAGATTAACTATGGCTACACCTTC. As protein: CATSDEQINYGYTF.

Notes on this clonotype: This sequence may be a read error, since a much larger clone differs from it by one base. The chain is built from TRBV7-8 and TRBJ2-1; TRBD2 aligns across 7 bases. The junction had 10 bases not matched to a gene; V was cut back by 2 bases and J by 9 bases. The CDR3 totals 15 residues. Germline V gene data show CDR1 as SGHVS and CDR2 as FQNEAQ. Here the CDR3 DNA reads TGTGCCAGCAGCTTATGTTGGGGCGGGGAGGGTGAGCAGTTCTTC. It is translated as CASSLCWGGEGEQFF.

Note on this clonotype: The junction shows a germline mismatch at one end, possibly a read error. The CDR3 loop reads CAIRRTGREAEAFF. The CDR3 DNA sequence: TGTGCAATCAGGAGGACAGGGAGAGAGGCTGAAGCTTTCTTT. The chain employs TRBV10-3 and TRBJ1-1; the match to TRBD1 covers 8 bases. The CDR3 extends over 14 amino acids. Germline V gives CDR1 ENHRY, CDR2 SYGVKD.

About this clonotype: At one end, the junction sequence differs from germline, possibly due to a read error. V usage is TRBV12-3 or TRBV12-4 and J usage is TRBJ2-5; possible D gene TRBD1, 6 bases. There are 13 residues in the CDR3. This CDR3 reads CTSTKQGKETQYF. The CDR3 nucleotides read TGTACCAGCACTAAACAGGGTAAAGAGACCCAGTACTTC.

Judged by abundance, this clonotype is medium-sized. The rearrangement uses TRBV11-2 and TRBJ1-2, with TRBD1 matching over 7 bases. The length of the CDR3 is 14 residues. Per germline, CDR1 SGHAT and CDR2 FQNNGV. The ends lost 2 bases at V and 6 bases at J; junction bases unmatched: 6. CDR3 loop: CASSLKGGIDGYTF. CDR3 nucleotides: TGTGCCAGCAGCTTAAAAGGGGGCATCGATGGCTACACCTTC.

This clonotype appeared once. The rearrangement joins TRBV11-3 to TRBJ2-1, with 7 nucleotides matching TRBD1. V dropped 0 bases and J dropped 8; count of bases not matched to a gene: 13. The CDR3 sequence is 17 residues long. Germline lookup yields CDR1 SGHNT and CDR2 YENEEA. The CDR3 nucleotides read TGTGCCAGCAGCTTAGATGGGAGACAGGGTGGGATACATGAGCAGTTCTTC. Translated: CASSLDGRQGGIHEQFF.

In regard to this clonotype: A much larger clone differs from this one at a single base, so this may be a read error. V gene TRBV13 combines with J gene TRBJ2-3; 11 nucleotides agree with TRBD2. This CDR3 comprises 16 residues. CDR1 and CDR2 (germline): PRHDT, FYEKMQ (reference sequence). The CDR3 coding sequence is TGTGCCAACAGCTTAGGAGATAGCGGGAGGGCAGATACGCAGTATTTT. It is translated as CANSLGDSGRADTQYF.

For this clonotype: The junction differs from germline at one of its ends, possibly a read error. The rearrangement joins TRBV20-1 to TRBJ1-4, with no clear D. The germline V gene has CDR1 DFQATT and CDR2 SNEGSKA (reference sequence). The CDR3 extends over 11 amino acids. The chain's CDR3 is CSARRDEKLIF. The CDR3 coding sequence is TGTAGTGCACGGCGCGATGAAAAACTGATTTTT.

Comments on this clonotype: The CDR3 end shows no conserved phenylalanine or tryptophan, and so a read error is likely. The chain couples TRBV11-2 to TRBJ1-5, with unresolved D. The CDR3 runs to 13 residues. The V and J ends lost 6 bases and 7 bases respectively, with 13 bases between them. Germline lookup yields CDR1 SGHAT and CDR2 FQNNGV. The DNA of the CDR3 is TGTGCCAGCAGGGAAGACTGGAACCAGCCCCAGCATTCT. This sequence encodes CASREDWNQPQHS.